The TCR beta chain under discussion was sequenced for a study of blood T cell repertoires in COVID-19 (dated by TCRdb to about 2020). Regarding the research as a whole: Samples from collaborators originated in the United States, Italy and Spain and spanned both the acute and convalescent phases of COVID-19. Where available, HLA class I and class II types were obtained from metadata supplied by the sample provider rather than from assay-based typing. The prospective study material was composed of cDNA or gDNA derived from T cells, B-cell-depleted T cells, or PBMCs. The repertoires were made available in a free public database intended to serve as a resource for research on the immune response to SARS-CoV-2. Subjects who had been exposed to COVID-19, were actively infected with it, or had recovered from it provided the deeply sampled blood TCRbeta repertoires that made up the dataset. A de-identified subject ID, COVID-19 status, age in years and sex were almost always included in the sample metadata. The samples were drawn from two sources: the first 160 participants of the ongoing ImmuneRACE study, and 1,200 or so subjects contributed by 6 global collaborators. Points the paper makes about the study in general: Clinical and demographic metadata were provided uncurated, with the amount varying by source and participant.

The immunoSEQ Assay, a bias-controlled multiplex PCR, was used to amplify TCRbeta CDR3 regions from genomic DNA. The published analysis was carried out like this. The number of nucleated cells in each sample was estimated by amplification of reference gene primers within the assay. Sequence reads were collapsed and filtered to measure the absolute abundance of every unique TCRbeta CDR3 rearrangement. For each sample, productive Simpson clonality was calculated by taking the square root of Simpson's diversity index across productive rearrangements. TCRdb obtained this table from immuneACCESS and retained in-frame rearrangements with V and J assigned. These tables miss some clones; where compared with another copy, unresolved V genes account for less than half of the shortfall, and the remainder is unexplained. The V and J calls and the clone size are those of that table, but D and trimming were determined from the DNA. This sample is represented by more than 200,000 clones; around 90% of them were singletons. The top ten constitute about 1.6% of the sample.

The CDR3 spans 14 residues, from the cysteine through the phenylalanine. Of the read, only the CDR3 DNA is kept; its 42 bases are in frame from base 1. CDR1 and CDR2 (KGHDR, SFDVKD) derive from the germline V gene. Trimming removed 2 bases from V and 8 bases from J, leaving 14 bases between the germline ends. Concerning this clone: Its recognized antigen is unknown. Per-nucleotide qualities are absent, and no much larger clonotype sits a single base away.

Participants in the prospective study were enrolled through a virtual design, were aged roughly 18 to 100 years, and lived in 24 United States geographic areas. Cohort assignment in the prospective study relied on participant-reported clinical history from a screening survey and a study questionnaire. For ImmuneRACE Cohort 3, a participant was defined as recovered based on two consecutive negative NP/OP PCR tests, clearance by a healthcare professional, or resolution of symptoms. In the prospective study, whole blood, serum and a nasopharyngeal or oropharyngeal swab were collected from each participant by mobile phlebotomists. Additional blood draws and questionnaires over an approximately 2-month period could optionally be provided by prospective study participants. Blood samples from the prospective study were shipped frozen or at room temperature prior to DNA extraction.

The source is a woman between 50 and 59 years old who had recovered from COVID-19. Input material: PBMCs or T cells enriched from blood (not recorded which). The chain links TRBV24-1 with TRBJ1-2; the D gene is perhaps TRBD1, from 5 matching bases. The CDR3 protein: CATSDSGRAGGYTF. The nucleotide sequence is given as TGTGCCACCAGTGATTCGGGCAGGGCAGGAGGCTACACCTTC.